This T cell receptor beta chain was recovered during a study of blood T cell repertoires in COVID-19. Study summary: The United States, Italy and Spain provided the acute and convalescent COVID-19 samples.

V was shortened by 6 bases and J by 4 bases, with 7 bases between the two germline ends. This CDR3 has 11 amino acids. In the original workflow: Using reference gene primer amplification, nucleated cell counts were estimated. Using immunoSEQ multiplex PCR, the repertoire was profiled, and TCRdb retains in-frame clones only, with some absent. That table is the source of V, J and clone size, and D and trimming were worked out from the DNA. The data show 250,000 or so clones, roughly 83% seen once. The rearrangement links TRBV12-3 or TRBV12-4 to TRBJ2-7, with D tentatively TRBD1 (6 bases). The sequence was collected from a man older than 75 with acute or convalescent COVID-19. The source material was peripheral blood. CDR3 nucleotides: TGTGCCAGCAGCCAGGGGTACGAGCAGTACTTC. As protein: CASSQGYEQYF.